Each of the 9 T cell receptor beta chains below was sequenced from the same sample in a study of blood T cell repertoires in COVID-19. Libraries were prepared by immunoSEQ multiplex PCR; TCRdb keeps only in-frame clonotypes and omits some of them. The sample has some 300,000 clones; about 88% are singletons. Sequencing was done on a sample of peripheral blood. These receptors were taken from a woman in her 70s with COVID-19, enrolled during active disease.

The chain joins TRBV28 to TRBJ2-7; possible D gene TRBD2, 5 bases. Trimming removed 3 bases at V and 7 bases at J, with 16 bases between. CDR1 and CDR2 from the germline V gene are MDHEN and SYDVKM. The CDR3 totals 14 residues. The CDR3 loop is CASSFSRGIREQYF. CDR3 nucleotides: TGTGCCAGCAGTTTTAGCAGAGGGATTCGGGAGCAGTACTTC.

Only one count was recorded for this clone. The chain couples TRBV19 to TRBJ2-3, with TRBD2 matching over 12 bases. The CDR3 consists of 15 residues. CDR1 is LNHDA, CDR2 SQIVND, per germline (reference sequence). V shed 8 bases, J shed 5 bases, and the junction held 8 bases outside the gene matches. The CDR3 loop is CASGPSGGARDTQYF. The CDR3 DNA reads TGTGCCAGTGGGCCTAGCGGGGGGGCGAGAGATACGCAGTATTTT.

The chain couples TRBV9 to TRBJ2-3; TRBD2 agrees at 7 bases. The CDR3 contains 15 residues. J gave up 2 bases and V 6 bases, and 9 bases lay outside the gene matches. Germline assignment: CDR1 SGDLS and CDR2 YYNGEE. In DNA form, the CDR3 reads TGTGCCAGCACCTTGTTGGGGGGGGTCACAGATACGCAGTATTTT. Encoded protein: CASTLLGGVTDTQYF.

This clone was observed a few times. V usage is TRBV5-1 and J usage is TRBJ1-1, with TRBD1 matching over 7 bases. Germline V gene sequence: CDR1 SGHRS, CDR2 YFSETQ. V lost 2 bases and J lost 2; bases outside the gene matches: 6. The CDR3 is 15 amino acids. The CDR3 bases are TGCGCCAGCAGCTTACAGGGGTCCGGAAACACTGAAGCTTTCTTT. Amino acid sequence: CASSLQGSGNTEAFF.

The J gene is TRBJ1-2, the V gene TRBV28, with 7 bases lining up with TRBD1. V gave up 8 bases and J gave up 5 bases; unmatched junction bases: 11. The CDR3 is 14 residues long. Germline loops: CDR1 MDHEN, CDR2 SYDVKM. The CDR3 DNA follows: TGTGCCAGCGCACAACAGGGGAATCGATATGGCTACACCTTC. It specifies CASAQQGNRYGYTF.

V usage is TRBV6-5 and J usage is TRBJ2-7; 11 bases map to TRBD2. Germline CDR1 reads MNHEY; CDR2 reads SVGAGI. The CDR3 spans 14 residues. V gave up 3 bases and J gave up 6 bases; unmatched junction bases: 4. The CDR3 protein is CASSYSGGAIEQYF. DNA for the CDR3: TGTGCCAGCAGTTATAGCGGGGGGGCAATCGAGCAGTACTTC.

CDR3 coding DNA: TGTGCCAGCAGCCAATCTAGTGACAGGGGAGGGTATGGCTACACCTTC. Encoded protein: CASSQSSDRGGYGYTF. The gene calls are TRBV14 and TRBJ1-2, with TRBD1 identical over 8 bases. The CDR3 contains 16 residues. CDR1 is SGHDN, CDR2 FVKESK, per germline. With V trimmed by 2 bases and J by 5 bases, 10 bases remained unmatched.

This chain connects TRBV7-8 to TRBJ2-5; TRBD1 matches 7 bases. V was pared by 5 bases and J by 1 base, with 4 bases of the junction left unmatched. The germline CDR1 and CDR2 sequences are SGHVS and FQNEAQ. The CDR3 extends over 14 amino acids. CDR3 coding DNA: TGTGCCAGCAGCCAAGGGACAGTCCAAGAGACCCAGTACTTC. Translated: CASSQGTVQETQYF.

A note on this clone: The sample has other DNA sequences that encode this CDR3 too. The chain uses TRBV11-2 and TRBJ1-1; D is perhaps TRBD1 (5 bases). The CDR3 is made up of 13 amino acids. Germline CDR1 reads SGHAT; CDR2 reads FQNNGV. V lost 1 base to trimming and J lost 4 bases, with 7 bases between them. The CDR3 protein is CASSLAGGTEAFF. The CDR3 nucleotides are TGTGCCAGCAGCTTAGCCGGGGGCACTGAAGCTTTCTTT.